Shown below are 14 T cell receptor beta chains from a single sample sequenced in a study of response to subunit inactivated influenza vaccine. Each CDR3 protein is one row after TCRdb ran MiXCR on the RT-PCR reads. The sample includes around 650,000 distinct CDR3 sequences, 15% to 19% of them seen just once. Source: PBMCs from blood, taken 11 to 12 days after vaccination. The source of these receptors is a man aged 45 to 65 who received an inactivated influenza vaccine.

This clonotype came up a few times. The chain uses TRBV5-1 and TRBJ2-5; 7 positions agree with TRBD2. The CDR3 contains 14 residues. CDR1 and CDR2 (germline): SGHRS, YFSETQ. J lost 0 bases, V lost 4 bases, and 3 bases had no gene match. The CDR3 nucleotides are TGCGCCAGCAGCAAAAGCGGGAACCAAGAGACCCAGTACTTC. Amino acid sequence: CASSKSGNQETQYF.

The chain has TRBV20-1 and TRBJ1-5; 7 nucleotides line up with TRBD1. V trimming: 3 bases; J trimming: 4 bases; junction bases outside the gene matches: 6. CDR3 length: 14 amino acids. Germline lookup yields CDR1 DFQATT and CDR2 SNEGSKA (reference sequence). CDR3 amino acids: CSASIGTANQPQHF. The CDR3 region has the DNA TGCAGTGCTAGTATCGGGACAGCAAATCAGCCCCAGCATTTT.

The CDR3 is CASSLGSISEQYF. CDR3 nucleotide sequence: TGCGCCAGCAGCTTGGGATCAATCTCCGAGCAGTACTTC. The chain combines TRBV5-1 with TRBJ2-7; no clear D. The V and J ends lost 0 bases and 6 bases respectively, with 10 bases between them. There are 13 residues in the CDR3. Germline V gives CDR1 SGHRS, CDR2 YFSETQ.

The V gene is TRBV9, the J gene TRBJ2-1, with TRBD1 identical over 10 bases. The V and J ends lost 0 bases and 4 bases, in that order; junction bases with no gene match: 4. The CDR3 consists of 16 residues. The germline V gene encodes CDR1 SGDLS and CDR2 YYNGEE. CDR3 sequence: CASSVVSGQGYNEQFF. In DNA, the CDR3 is TGTGCCAGCAGCGTAGTATCGGGACAGGGGTACAATGAGCAGTTCTTC.

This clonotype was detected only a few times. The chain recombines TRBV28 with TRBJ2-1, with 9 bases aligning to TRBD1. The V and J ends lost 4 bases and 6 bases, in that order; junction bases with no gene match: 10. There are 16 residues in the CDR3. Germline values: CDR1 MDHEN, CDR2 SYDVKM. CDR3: CASSSLRDRDINEQFF. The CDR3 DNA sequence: TGTGCCAGCAGTTCCCTCCGGGACAGGGATATCAATGAGCAGTTCTTC.

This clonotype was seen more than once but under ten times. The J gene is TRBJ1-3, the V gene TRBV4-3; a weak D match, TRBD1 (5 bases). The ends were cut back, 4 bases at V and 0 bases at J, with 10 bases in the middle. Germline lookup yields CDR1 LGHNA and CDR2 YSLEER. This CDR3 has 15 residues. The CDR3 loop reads CASSLEGHSGNTIYF. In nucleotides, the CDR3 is TGCGCCAGCAGCCTTGAGGGGCACTCTGGAAACACCATATATTTT.

The CDR3 DNA reads TGTGCCAGCAGTTTCTCGGCGGACACCGGGGAGCTGTTTTTT. It specifies CASSFSADTGELFF. The chain has TRBV6-2 or TRBV6-3 and TRBJ2-2; D unresolved. V shed 4 bases and J shed 3 bases, with 9 bases lying between them. The CDR3 runs 14 residues. Germline assignment: CDR1 MNHEY and CDR2 SVGEGT.

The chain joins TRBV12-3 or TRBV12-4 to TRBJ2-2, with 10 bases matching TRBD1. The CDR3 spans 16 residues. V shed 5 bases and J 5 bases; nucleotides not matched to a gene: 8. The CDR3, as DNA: TGTGCCAGCAGTCCACGGGACAGGGGATGGACCGGGGAGCTGTTTTTT. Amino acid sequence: CASSPRDRGWTGELFF.

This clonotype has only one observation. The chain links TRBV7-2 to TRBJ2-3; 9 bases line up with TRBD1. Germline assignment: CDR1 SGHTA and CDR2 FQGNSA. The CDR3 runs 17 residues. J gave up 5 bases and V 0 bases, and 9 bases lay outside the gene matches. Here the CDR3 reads CASSLARGTGGRDTQYF. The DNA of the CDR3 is TGTGCCAGCAGCTTAGCCCGGGGAACAGGGGGCCGAGATACGCAGTATTTT.

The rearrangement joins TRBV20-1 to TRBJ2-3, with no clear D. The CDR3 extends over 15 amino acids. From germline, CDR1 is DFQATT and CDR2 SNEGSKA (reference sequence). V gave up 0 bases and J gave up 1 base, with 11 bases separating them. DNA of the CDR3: TGCAGTGCTAGAGATTTGGGGTTGGGCACAGATACGCAGTATTTT. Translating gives CSARDLGLGTDTQYF.

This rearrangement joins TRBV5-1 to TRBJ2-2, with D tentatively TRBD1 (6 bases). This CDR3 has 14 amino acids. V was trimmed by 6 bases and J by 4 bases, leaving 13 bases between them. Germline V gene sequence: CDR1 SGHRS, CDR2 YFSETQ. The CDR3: CASTVTGSTGELFF. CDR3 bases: TGCGCCAGCACCGTAACAGGGTCCACCGGGGAGCTGTTTTTT.

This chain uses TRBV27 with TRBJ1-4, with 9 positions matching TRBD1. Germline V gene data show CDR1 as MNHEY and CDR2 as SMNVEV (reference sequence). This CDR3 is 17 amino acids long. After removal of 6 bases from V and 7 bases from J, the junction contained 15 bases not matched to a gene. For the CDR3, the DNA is TGTGCCAGCAGAAAAACAGGGGGCGAAGGACGGGGTGAAAAACTGTTTTTT. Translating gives CASRKTGGEGRGEKLFF.

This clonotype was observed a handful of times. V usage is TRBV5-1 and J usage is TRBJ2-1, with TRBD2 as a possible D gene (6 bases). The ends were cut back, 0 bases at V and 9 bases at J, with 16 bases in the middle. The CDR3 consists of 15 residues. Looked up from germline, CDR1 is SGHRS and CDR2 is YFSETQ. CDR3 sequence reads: CASSLGVTSNTEQFF. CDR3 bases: TGCGCCAGCAGCTTGGGTGTGACTAGTAACACTGAGCAGTTCTTC.

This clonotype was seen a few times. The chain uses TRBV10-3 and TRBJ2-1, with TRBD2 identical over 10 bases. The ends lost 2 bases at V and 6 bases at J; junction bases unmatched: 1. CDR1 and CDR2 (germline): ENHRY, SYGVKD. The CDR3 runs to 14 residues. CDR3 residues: CAISEGLAANEQFF. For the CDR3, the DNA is TGTGCCATCAGTGAGGGACTAGCGGCCAATGAGCAGTTCTTC.